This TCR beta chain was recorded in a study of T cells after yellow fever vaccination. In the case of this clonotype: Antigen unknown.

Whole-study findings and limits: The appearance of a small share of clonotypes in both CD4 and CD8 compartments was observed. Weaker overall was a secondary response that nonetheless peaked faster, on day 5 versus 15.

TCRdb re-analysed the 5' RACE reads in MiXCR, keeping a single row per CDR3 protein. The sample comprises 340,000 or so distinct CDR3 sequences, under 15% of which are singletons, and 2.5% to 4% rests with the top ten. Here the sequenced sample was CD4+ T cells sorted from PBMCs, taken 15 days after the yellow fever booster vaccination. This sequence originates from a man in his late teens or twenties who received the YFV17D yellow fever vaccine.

The CDR3 sequence: CASSYVKGDTQYF. The CDR3 region has the DNA TGTGCCAGCAGTTACGTGAAGGGAGATACGCAGTATTTT. V usage is TRBV6-5 and J usage is TRBJ2-3; D is unclear. Trimming left V 2 bases short and J 5 bases short, with 8 bases between. The germline CDR1 and CDR2 sequences are MNHEY and SVGAGI. CDR3 size: 13 residues.